The 6 T cell receptor beta chains listed next were all sequenced from one sample in a study of a mutant IDH1 vaccine in newly diagnosed glioma. Assay: immunoSEQ multiplex PCR; the TCRdb copy retains only in-frame clones and omits some. The sample has about 32,000 clones, roughly 78% seen once. Their antigens are not known. Time point reported: week 35, safety follow-up. Vaccinated patients received 300 ug of mutant IDH1 20-mer peptide per dose, with topical imiquimod. The source was PBMCs, collected from a glioma patient whose treatment included an IDH1 peptide vaccine. These receptors all come from a man aged 35-49 years with glioma. Some clones in this sample may be carry-over from other donors' samples.

The chain combines TRBV6-4 with TRBJ2-3; 10 positions match TRBD2. The germline V gene encodes CDR1 MRHNA and CDR2 SNTAGT. This CDR3 is built from 15 residues. Trimming removed 4 bases from V and 1 base from J; junction bases left unmatched: 2. Here the CDR3 reads CASSGTSGGTDTQYF. The CDR3 DNA follows: TGTGCCAGCAGTGGCACTAGCGGGGGCACAGATACGCAGTATTTT.

The J gene is TRBJ1-1, the V gene TRBV5-6; tentative D call: TRBD1 (5 bases). Germline V CDR1 and CDR2: SGHDT, YYEEEE. This CDR3 is 16 amino acids long. Trimming took 4 bases from V and 0 from J, leaving 16 bases between them. The CDR3 nucleotides read TGTGCCAGCAGCCGTTTATTAAGGGGTTTGAACACTGAAGCTTTCTTT. It specifies CASSRLLRGLNTEAFF.

The chain employs TRBV30 and TRBJ2-7; 8 bases are shared with TRBD1. This CDR3 contains 17 residues. Germline V gives CDR1 GTSNPN, CDR2 SVGIG (reference sequence). V lost 1 base, J lost 5 bases, and 16 bases stayed unmatched. The CDR3 DNA sequence: TGTGCCTGGAGTGGAGATCCAATCAGGGGGCGCTTTAACGAGCAGTACTTC. Translation gives CAWSGDPIRGRFNEQYF.

CDR3: CASSPRPASGGDEQFF. The CDR3 DNA is TGTGCCAGCAGCCCGAGGCCGGCTAGCGGGGGGGACGAGCAGTTCTTC. The V and J genes are TRBV4-2 and TRBJ2-1; 12 nucleotides match TRBD2. The CDR3 contains 16 residues. The V gene's germline CDR1 is LGHNA and CDR2 YNFKEQ. Trimming at V came to 4 bases and at J to 10 bases, leaving 11 bases not matched to a gene.

Concerning this clone: Other DNA sequences within the sample encode an identical CDR3. The V call is TRBV7-3, the J call TRBJ1-5; D not resolved. Per germline, CDR1 SGHTA and CDR2 FQGTGA. V dropped 3 bases and J dropped 1 base, with 4 bases sitting between them. The CDR3 totals 13 residues. The CDR3 coding sequence is TGTGCCAGCAGCTTGGAGAGCAATCAGCCCCAGCATTTT. Amino acid sequence: CASSLESNQPQHF.

In its sample, this clone was seen a few times. CDR3 loop: CASSSYRLGPGWQFF. Here the CDR3 DNA reads TGTGCCAGCAGCTCCTACAGACTGGGGCCCGGATGGCAGTTCTTC. The chain joins TRBV7-8 to TRBJ2-1, with a weak D call TRBD1 (5 bases). The CDR3 consists of 15 residues. The germline V gene has CDR1 SGHVS and CDR2 FQNEAQ. V was shortened by 4 bases and J by 12 bases, with 22 bases between the two germline ends.